The 6 T cell receptor beta chains reported below all come from one sample, sequenced in a study of cytomegalovirus exposure and HLA in healthy donors. Researchers ran the PCR with 60 Vbeta and 13 Jbeta primers. Only in-frame clones appear in the TCRdb table, and some are missing; sequencing was by immunoSEQ multiplex PCR. The sample holds just under 250,000 clones; 82% are singletons and the top ten take over 5%. Sequenced sample: PBMCs. The receptors originated from a woman aged 40 to 50 in good health and CMV-seropositive.

The chain combines TRBV7-9 with TRBJ1-5; tentatively, D is TRBD1 (5 bases). The CDR3 contains 18 residues. With 1 base removed from V and 4 bases from J, the gap between germline ends came to 20 bases. The germline V gene has CDR1 SEHNR and CDR2 FQNEAQ (reference sequence). CDR3 DNA: TGTGCCAGCAGCTTAGGGAACTGGGGGGGAACTCCGAATCAGCCCCAGCATTTT. Amino acid sequence: CASSLGNWGGTPNQPQHF.

V gene TRBV5-1 combines with J gene TRBJ2-3; D gene uncertain. V lost 3 bases and J 0 bases, leaving 14 bases between the germline ends. The length of the CDR3 is 16 residues. Looked up from germline, CDR1 is SGHRS and CDR2 is YFSETQ. The CDR3 protein is CASSSGWATSTDTQYF. The CDR3 nucleotides read TGCGCCAGCAGCTCCGGTTGGGCCACCAGCACAGATACGCAGTATTTT.

This chain joins TRBV7-6 and TRBJ2-3, with D tentatively TRBD2 (6 bases). Trimming took off 3 bases at V and 4 bases at J, with 17 bases between the two ends. Germline V gene lookup returns CDR1 SGHVS and CDR2 FNYEAQ. The CDR3 length is 16 residues. In DNA, the CDR3 is TGTGCCAGCAGCTTCTTGGGGGACTTGGGCCCAGATACGCAGTATTTT. Translated, it gives CASSFLGDLGPDTQYF.

V usage is TRBV7-9 and J usage is TRBJ1-6; a weak D match, TRBD1 (6 bases). V was pared by 11 bases and J by 2 bases, with 10 bases between. The CDR3 is made up of 13 amino acids. Germline CDR1 reads SEHNR; CDR2 reads FQNEAQ (reference sequence). CDR3 bases: TGTGCCGGCGGGGGGCCCTATAATTCACCCCTCCACTTT. It yields the protein CAGGGPYNSPLHF.

This chain joins TRBV15 and TRBJ2-3; D gene unclear. The CDR3 is made up of 16 amino acids. CDR1 is LNHNV, CDR2 YYDKDF, per germline (reference sequence). Trimming shortened V by 0 bases and J by 1 base, and 11 bases separated the two germline ends. CDR3 protein: CATSREQTYGTDTQYF. The CDR3 DNA sequence: TGTGCCACCAGCAGAGAGCAGACTTACGGCACAGATACGCAGTATTTT.

This clone was counted once. This rearrangement joins TRBV6-5 to TRBJ1-2; 7 bases align to TRBD1. Per germline, CDR1 MNHEY and CDR2 SVGAGI. The CDR3 totals 13 residues. V lost 6 bases, J lost 2 bases, and 3 bases stayed unmatched. The CDR3 bases are TGTGCCAGCAGGCGGGGACAGAACTATGGCTACACCTTC. Translating it yields CASRRGQNYGYTF.